The following is a TCR beta chain sequence with its context. The antigen is undetermined. This sample was included in a study of cytomegalovirus exposure and HLA in healthy donors. Findings and limits, study-wide: When analyzed later, a missense DCLRE1C variant was found to be linked to TCR beta V- and J-gene trimming. Generally TCR sequences proved uncommon, though certain public TCRs appeared in numerous donors.

Primers included in the PCR were 60 Vbeta and 13 Jbeta primers. Generated by immunoSEQ multiplex PCR, the TCRdb table keeps only in-frame clones and is missing some. The sample has over 150,000 clones, around 70% seen once. The origin of this receptor is a male donor in good health and CMV-seronegative. Specimen: PBMCs.

The CDR3 bases are TGTGCCAGCAGACCTGAAGGGGGCGACGATCAGCCCCAGCATTTT. This sequence encodes CASRPEGGDDQPQHF. The V gene is TRBV28, the J gene TRBJ1-5; 7 nucleotides match TRBD1. This CDR3 comprises 15 residues. After removal of 6 bases from V and 5 bases from J, the junction contained 10 bases not matched to a gene. Germline CDR1 reads MDHEN; CDR2 reads SYDVKM.